Below are 12 T cell receptor beta chains sequenced from a single sample in a study of Graves' ophthalmopathy and Graves' hyperthyroidism. TCR beta CDR3 regions were amplified from RNA transcripts. Second-round multiplex PCR came after first-round RT-PCR with HTBI primers. In TCRdb, the multiplex PCR reads were re-called with MiXCR into one record per CDR3 protein. The table includes about 210,000 distinct CDR3 sequences, roughly 29% detected once. Specimen: peripheral blood. The origin of the receptors is a man over 45 with Graves' ophthalmopathy.

This clonotype was seen once. The chain carries TRBV6-1 and TRBJ2-7, with a tentative D call TRBD1 (6 bases). The germline CDR1 and CDR2 sequences are MNHNS and SASEGT. Trimming pared 7 bases from V and 3 bases from J, leaving 13 bases between. This CDR3 comprises 13 residues. CDR3 coding DNA: TGTGCCAGCAACTGGGACAAGGGCTACGAGCAGTACTTC. Amino acids: CASNWDKGYEQYF.

The chain carries TRBV28 and TRBJ1-1, with 7 bases fitting TRBD1. The CDR3 length is 16 residues. Germline V lookup: CDR1 MDHEN, CDR2 SYDVKM. The J segment lost 1 base and the V segment lost 5 bases, leaving 10 bases of the junction unmatched. Written as DNA, the CDR3 is TGTGCCAGCAGTCCCTGGACAGGATCGACGAACACTGAAGCTTTCTTT. As protein: CASSPWTGSTNTEAFF.

This clonotype appeared many times. The chain joins TRBV20-1 to TRBJ2-5, with unresolved D. CDR3 size: 12 residues. CDR1 and CDR2 (germline): DFQATT, SNEGSKA (reference sequence). The ends were cut back, 0 bases at V and 7 bases at J, with 9 bases in the middle. The CDR3 spells CSARDPMTTQYF. CDR3 nucleotides: TGCAGTGCTAGAGATCCGATGACGACCCAGTACTTC.

The rearrangement joins TRBV6-2 or TRBV6-3 to TRBJ2-5, with no clear D. Germline V CDR1 and CDR2: MNHEY, SVGEGT. There are 14 residues in the CDR3. Trimming left V 6 bases short and J 4 bases short, with 15 bases between. The CDR3 sequence: CASSHPGRRETQYF. For the CDR3, the DNA is TGTGCCAGCAGCCACCCTGGCAGGCGAGAGACCCAGTACTTC.

This clonotype was observed many times. This chain links TRBV12-3 or TRBV12-4 with TRBJ1-2; D remains unclear. The CDR3 sequence is 14 residues long. The V end was cut by 2 bases, the J end by 6 bases, with 13 bases between. This CDR3 is CASSLSLRFDGYTF. CDR3 coding DNA: TGTGCCAGCAGTTTAAGTCTTCGGTTTGATGGCTACACCTTC.

This clonotype was detected many times. This sequence joins TRBV6-1 and TRBJ2-2; D is perhaps TRBD1 or TRBD2 (5 bases each). With 4 bases removed from V and 8 bases from J, the gap between germline ends came to 14 bases. Germline-derived CDR1 and CDR2 are MNHNS and SASEGT. The CDR3 is 14 amino acids. CDR3 residues: CASSVTGPLGELFF. CDR3 DNA sequence: TGTGCCAGCAGTGTAACGGGACCCCTGGGGGAGCTGTTTTTT.

At least ten counts were recorded for this clonotype. This sequence joins TRBV6-2 or TRBV6-3 and TRBJ1-5, with unresolved D. Looked up from germline, CDR1 is MNHEY and CDR2 is SVGEGT. V lost 2 bases and J lost 0, with 8 bases in between. This CDR3 has 15 residues. CDR3 sequence reads: CASSYGVSSNQPQHF. In DNA, the CDR3 is TGTGCCAGCAGTTACGGGGTTAGTAGCAATCAGCCCCAGCATTTT.

This clonotype was found many times. The chain is built from TRBV7-6 and TRBJ1-5, with D unclear. The CDR3 is 15 residues long. Germline loops: CDR1 SGHVS, CDR2 FNYEAQ. Trimming left V 1 base short and J 0 bases short, with 7 bases between. CDR3: CASSLGTDSNQPQHF. In DNA form, the CDR3 reads TGTGCCAGCAGCTTAGGGACGGATAGCAATCAGCCCCAGCATTTT. Full variable domain (rest looked up from reference TRBV7-6 and TRBJ1-5): GAGVSQSPRYKVTKRGQDVALRCDPISGHVSLYWYRQALGQGPEFLTYFNYEAQQDKSGLPNDRFSAERPEGSISTLTIQRTEQRDSAMYRCASSLGTDSNQPQHFGDGTRLSIL.

CDR3 residues: CASSYLDRGQETQYF. The DNA for the CDR3 is TGTGCCAGCAGTTACCTAGACAGGGGGCAAGAGACCCAGTACTTC. The chain couples TRBV6-5 to TRBJ2-5, with 9 bases matching TRBD1. CDR1 is MNHEY, CDR2 SVGAGI, per germline. This CDR3 comprises 15 residues. The V gene end was trimmed by 2 bases and the J gene end by 2 bases; junction bases not matched to a gene: 3.

With respect to this clonotype: A single base separates this from a much larger clone, so it may be a read error. The chain links TRBV15 to TRBJ2-7; 11 bases are a match to TRBD2. The CDR3 length is 15 residues. The ends lost 4 bases at V and 5 bases at J; junction bases unmatched: 7. Germline V gene data show CDR1 as LNHNV and CDR2 as YYDKDF (reference sequence). The DNA of the CDR3 is TGTGCCACCAGCACGAGACTAGCGGGAATCAACGAGCAGTACTTC. It is translated as CATSTRLAGINEQYF.

The chain employs TRBV12-3 or TRBV12-4 and TRBJ1-5, with D tentatively TRBD1 (5 bases). CDR3 length: 13 residues. V was clipped by 3 bases and J by 7 bases, with 10 bases between them. This CDR3 reads CASSFYGDQPQHF. The CDR3 region has the DNA TGTGCCAGCAGTTTCTACGGGGACCAGCCCCAGCATTTT.

J is TRBJ1-1 and V is TRBV29-1; no clear D. V was pared by 4 bases and J by 5 bases, with 11 bases between. The CDR3 runs 12 residues. The germline CDR1 and CDR2 sequences are SQVTM and ANQGSEA. CDR3 DNA sequence: TGCAGCGTTGGGGGAAGAGGTACTGAAGCTTTCTTT. This translates into CSVGGRGTEAFF.